There are many counts of the clone carrying this TCR beta chain. The study amplified TCR beta CDR3 regions using RNA transcripts. HTBI primers served in a first-round RT-PCR, which a second-round multiplex PCR followed. TCRdb passed the multiplex PCR reads through MiXCR, listing each CDR3 protein once. This table has 350,000 to 450,000 distinct CDR3 sequences, over 20% appearing once. The data derive from a study of Graves' ophthalmopathy and Graves' hyperthyroidism. Aged 18 to 65, hyperthyroidism patients had new diagnoses of under 2 months' duration. PBMCs were obtained from 9 to 10 ml of fresh peripheral blood. Germline CDR1 MGHDK, CDR2 SYGVNS. Trimming removed 3 bases from V and 1 base from J; junction bases left unmatched: 16. The length of the CDR3 is 21 residues.

Sequenced sample: peripheral blood. This sequence was found in a young woman with stable Graves' hyperthyroidism. The chain couples TRBV25-1 to TRBJ2-4; 12 positions match TRBD2. The CDR3 sequence is CASSDPLTSGRGMEAKNIQYF. The CDR3 DNA sequence: TGTGCCAGCAGTGACCCACTGACTAGCGGGAGAGGGATGGAGGCCAAAAACATTCAGTACTTC.